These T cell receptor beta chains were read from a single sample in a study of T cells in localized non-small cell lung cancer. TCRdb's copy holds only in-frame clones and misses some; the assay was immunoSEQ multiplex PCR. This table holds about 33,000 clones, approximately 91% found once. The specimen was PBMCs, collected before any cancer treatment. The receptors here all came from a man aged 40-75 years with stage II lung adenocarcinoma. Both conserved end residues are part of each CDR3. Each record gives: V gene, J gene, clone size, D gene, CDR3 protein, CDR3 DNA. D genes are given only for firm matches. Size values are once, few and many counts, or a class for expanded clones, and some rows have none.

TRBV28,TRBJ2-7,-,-,CASSLRAIRGTYF,TGTGCCAGCAGTTTAAGGGCGATTCGAGGGACGTACTTC
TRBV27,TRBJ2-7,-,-,CASSLGNNSPREQYF,TGTGCCAGCAGTTTAGGCAACAACTCGCCTCGGGAGCAGTACTTC
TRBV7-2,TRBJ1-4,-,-,CASSPPSLASPF,TGTGCCAGCAGCCCACCATCCCTGGCCTCTCCCTTC
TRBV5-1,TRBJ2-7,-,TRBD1,CASSSGQGAYEQYF,TGCGCCAGCAGCTCAGGACAGGGGGCCTACGAGCAGTACTTC
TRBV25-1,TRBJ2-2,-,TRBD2,CASSEPSGRATGELFF,TGTGCCAGCAGTGAACCTAGCGGGAGGGCCACCGGGGAGCTGTTTTTT
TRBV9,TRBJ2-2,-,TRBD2,CASSVAGGESGELFF,TGTGCCAGCAGCGTAGCTGGGGGGGAAAGCGGGGAGCTGTTTTTT
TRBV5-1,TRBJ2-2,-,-,CASSSNGQGNTGELFF,TGCGCCAGCAGCTCCAACGGGCAGGGTAACACCGGGGAGCTGTTTTTT
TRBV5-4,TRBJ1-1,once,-,CASSWRAQDTEAFF,TGTGCCAGCAGCTGGCGGGCGCAGGACACTGAAGCTTTCTTT
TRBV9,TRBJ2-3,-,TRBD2,CASSVAMGLGTDTQYF,TGTGCCAGCAGCGTAGCGATGGGACTAGGCACAGATACGCAGTATTTT
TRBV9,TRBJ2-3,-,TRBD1,CASSVDRGRDTQYF,TGTGCCAGCAGCGTGGACAGGGGGCGAGATACGCAGTATTTT
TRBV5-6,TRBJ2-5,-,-,CASSLGKTQYF,TGTGCCAGCAGCTTAGGAAAGACCCAGTACTTC
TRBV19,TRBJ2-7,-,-,CASSAAYSYEQYF,TGTGCCAGTTCGGCAGCTTACTCCTACGAGCAGTACTTC
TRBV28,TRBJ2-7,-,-,CASRRNRGTNYEQYF,TGTGCCAGCAGGCGCAACAGGGGGACTAACTACGAGCAGTACTTC
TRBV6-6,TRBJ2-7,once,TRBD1,CASSRDRSSYEQYF,TGTGCCAGCAGCAGGGACAGGAGCTCCTACGAGCAGTACTTC
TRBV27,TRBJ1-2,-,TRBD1,CASSPYFGTGKGYTF,TGTGCCAGCAGTCCGTATTTTGGGACAGGGAAAGGCTACACCTTC
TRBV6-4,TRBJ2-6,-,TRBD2,CASSPGTSSGANVLTF,TGTGCCAGCAGTCCCGGGACTAGCTCTGGGGCCAACGTCCTGACTTTC
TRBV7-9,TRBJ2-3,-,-,CASSSASGLINTDTQYF,TGTGCCAGCAGCTCCGCCTCGGGCCTAATAAACACAGATACGCAGTATTTT
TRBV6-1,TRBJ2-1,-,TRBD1,CASRQGASSYNEQFF,TGTGCCAGCAGACAGGGGGCGAGCTCCTACAATGAGCAGTTCTTC
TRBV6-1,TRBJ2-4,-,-,CASSEQGPRGIQYF,TGTGCCAGCAGTGAACAGGGACCCCGGGGCATTCAGTACTTC
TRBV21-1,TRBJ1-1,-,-,CASRPLPMNTEAFF,TGTGCCAGCAGGCCTCTTCCGATGAACACTGAAGCTTTCTTT
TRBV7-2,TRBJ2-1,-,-,CASSISWGSNNEQFF,TGTGCCAGCAGCATCAGCTGGGGATCCAACAATGAGCAGTTCTTC
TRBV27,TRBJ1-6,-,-,CASSPLTAGYNSPLHF,TGTGCCAGCAGTCCCCTAACCGCCGGTTATAATTCACCCCTCCACTTT
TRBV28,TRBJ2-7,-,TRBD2,CASTRPSGSSHEQYF,TGTGCCAGCACACGACCTAGCGGGAGCTCCCACGAGCAGTACTTC
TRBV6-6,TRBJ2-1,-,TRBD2,CASSYSPSGRHEQFF,TGTGCCAGCAGTTACTCGCCTAGCGGGAGGCATGAGCAGTTCTTC
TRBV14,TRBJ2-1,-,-,CASSEGTPGEQFF,TGTGCCAGCAGCGAAGGGACCCCAGGTGAGCAGTTCTTC
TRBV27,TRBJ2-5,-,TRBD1,CASRDRDTQETQYF,TGTGCCAGCAGGGACAGGGATACACAAGAGACCCAGTACTTC
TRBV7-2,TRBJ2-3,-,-,CASSPLGTFTDTQYF,TGTGCCAGCAGCCCCCTCGGCACCTTCACAGATACGCAGTATTTT
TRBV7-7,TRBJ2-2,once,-,CVQTGNTGELFF,TGTGTCCAGACGGGGAACACCGGGGAGCTGTTTTTT
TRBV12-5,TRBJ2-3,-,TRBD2,CASGQGLATSTDTQYF,TGTGCTAGTGGCCAAGGACTAGCGACTAGCACAGATACGCAGTATTTT
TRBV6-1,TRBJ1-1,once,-,CASRMTTNTEAFF,TGTGCCAGCAGAATGACCACGAACACTGAAGCTTTCTTT
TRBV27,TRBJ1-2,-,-,CASSPNRGLVYGYTF,TGTGCCAGCAGTCCCAACCGGGGGCTGGTCTATGGCTACACCTTC
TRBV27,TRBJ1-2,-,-,CASNPRRGAPWGYTF,TGTGCCAGCAACCCACGGAGGGGCGCCCCATGGGGCTACACCTTC
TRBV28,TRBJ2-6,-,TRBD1,CASRRTGGANVLTF,TGTGCCAGCAGACGGACAGGTGGGGCCAACGTCCTGACTTTC
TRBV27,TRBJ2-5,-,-,CASSSTGLGTQYF,TGTGCCAGCAGTTCAACAGGGTTGGGGACCCAGTACTTC
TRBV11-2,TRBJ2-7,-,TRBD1,CASSRSQGVYEQYF,TGTGCCAGCAGTCGATCACAGGGGGTCTACGAGCAGTACTTC
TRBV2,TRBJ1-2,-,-,CASSERNIFNYGYTF,TGTGCCAGCAGTGAACGGAACATCTTCAACTATGGCTACACCTTC
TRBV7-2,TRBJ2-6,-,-,CASTNRGANVLTF,TGTGCCAGTACCAATCGAGGGGCCAACGTCCTGACTTTC